The clone carrying this TCR beta chain was counted many times. Its matching antigen is unknown. The data were taken from a study of metastatic and nonmetastatic thyroid tumors. Study in general: Repertoire data that came from the blood and tumor or nodule tissue of malignant and benign thyroid patients were compared. General study results and limits: Benign nodules were reported to have significantly lower TCR beta diversity than malignant thyroid tumors, in blood and tumor.

In the authors' workflow: To classify distant metastasis in papillary thyroid cancer, a model was built from CDR3 differences across clinicopathological groups. TCRdb re-called the PCR reads with MiXCR. These V and J calls originate from TCRdb's pipeline instead of the authors' own analysis. This table holds around 18,000 clones, approximately 35% found once. The germline V and J ends were trimmed by 0 bases and 2 bases, with 11 bases remaining between them. In germline, CDR1 is MNHEY, CDR2 SVGEGT. The length of the CDR3 is 16 residues. There were no patients who had received any treatment before thyroid surgery.

The sequence was obtained from a female donor with papillary thyroid cancer or a benign thyroid nodule (not recorded which). Some clones in this sample may be carry-over from other donors' samples. The sample consisted of tumor tissue. The chain combines TRBV6-2 or TRBV6-3 with TRBJ1-5, with unresolved D. In DNA form, the CDR3 reads TGTGCCAGCAGTTACTCGTTTGAGGGAGGCAATCAGCCCCAGCATTTT. Its translation: CASSYSFEGGNQPQHF.